A selection of T cell receptor beta chains follows, all from one sample in a study of blood T cells in healthy people across ages. Using its own MiXCR run on the 5' RACE reads, TCRdb lists one record per CDR3 protein. The profile shows around 1,800,000 distinct CDR3 sequences, around 42% of them singletons. The sample was blood. The receptors derive from a human donor in good health. Both conserved end residues are part of each CDR3. The D gene is left open where the match is weak. Only some rows state a clone size, as once, few, many or a class for expanded clones.

.,TRBD2,TRBJ2-1,TRBV6-2/TRBV6-3,TGTGCCAGCAGTCTATCCCTTCTAGGGCGGGGGACCCACAATGAGCAGTTCTTC,CASSLSLLGRGTHNEQFF
.,.,TRBJ2-5,TRBV7-8,TGTGCCAGCAGCTTAATGGTCACCGATCAACTAGAGACCCAGTACTTC,CASSLMVTDQLETQYF
.,TRBD2,TRBJ2-1,TRBV29-1,TGCAGCGTTGTAACTAGCGGGTCGAATGAGCAGTTCTTC,CSVVTSGSNEQFF
few,.,TRBJ2-3,TRBV4-1,TGCGCCAGCAGCCAAGATCCCCCCGGTGGGTCAGATACGCAGTATTTT,CASSQDPPGGSDTQYF
.,.,TRBJ2-7,TRBV6-2/TRBV6-3,TGTGCCAGCAGTCGGCGGGACAGAAACGAGCAGTACTTC,CASSRRDRNEQYF
few,.,TRBJ2-1,TRBV9,TGTGCCAGCAGCGTATATCCTAGGGATGAGCAGTTCTTC,CASSVYPRDEQFF
few,.,TRBJ2-3,TRBV7-2,TGTGCCAGCAGCTTAGCGCTCCGGGCAGATACGCAGTATTTT,CASSLALRADTQYF
.,.,TRBJ1-1,TRBV13,TGTGCCAGCAGCGACGACAGGAACACTGAAGCTTTCTTT,CASSDDRNTEAFF
.,.,TRBJ1-1,TRBV7-2,TGTGCCAGCAGCTCCTCGACATCCCGGGGAGCTGAAGCTTTCTTT,CASSSSTSRGAEAFF
.,.,TRBJ1-6,TRBV6-1,TGTGCCAGCGCGGTCCGAGGGGATTCACCCCTCCACTTT,CASAVRGDSPLHF
.,.,TRBJ1-2,TRBV4-1,TGCGCCAGCAGCCAAGAGGGGGATCGTAACTATGGCTACACCTTC,CASSQEGDRNYGYTF
few,TRBD2,TRBJ2-3,TRBV6-5,TGTGCCAGCAGTTCCGCTAGCGGGGGAGGGGATACGCAGTATTTT,CASSSASGGGDTQYF
.,TRBD2,TRBJ2-1,TRBV5-5,TGTGCCAGCAGCGCAGCCGGGACTAGTGCCTACAATGAGCAGTTCTTC,CASSAAGTSAYNEQFF
few,.,TRBJ2-7,TRBV7-9,TGTGCCAGCCTTATCCACGGGGGAACCTCCTACGAGCAGTACTTC,CASLIHGGTSYEQYF
.,.,TRBJ2-3,TRBV4-3,TGCGCCAGCAGCCAAGATTGGGTCGGAGAGGGAAAGACAGATACGCAGTATTTT,CASSQDWVGEGKTDTQYF
.,.,TRBJ1-4,TRBV7-8,TGTGCCAGCAGCCCCAGGGTTTCAGCTAATGAAAAACTGTTTTTT,CASSPRVSANEKLFF
.,.,TRBJ2-1,TRBV5-1,TGCGCCAGCAGCTGGAACCCGGTATACAATGAGCAGTTCTTC,CASSWNPVYNEQFF
.,.,TRBJ2-5,TRBV7-2,TGTGCCAGCAGCTTAGTAGGGGTGGCCCAAGAGACCCAGTACTTC,CASSLVGVAQETQYF
once,.,TRBJ1-5,TRBV12-3/TRBV12-4,TGTGCCAGCAGCCTGGACCCCCAGTACCAGCCCCAGCATTTT,CASSLDPQYQPQHF
.,TRBD1,TRBJ1-2,TRBV6-5,TGTGCCAGCAGTCCGGGACAGTGGAAGAGTGGCTACACCTTC,CASSPGQWKSGYTF
.,.,TRBJ1-3,TRBV4-3,TGCGCCAGCAGCCAAGAGGTTTGGGGGTTACACACCATATATTTT,CASSQEVWGLHTIYF
.,.,TRBJ2-7,TRBV15,TGTGCCACCAGCACTCGACAGAAAAACTACGAGCAGTACTTC,CATSTRQKNYEQYF
once,.,TRBJ2-3,TRBV20-1,TGCAGTGCACTACTAGGGAGGTACACAGATACGCAGTATTTT,CSALLGRYTDTQYF
few,.,TRBJ2-1,TRBV15,TGTGCCACCAGCATCGGAGGGGTGAACTACAATGAGCAGTTCTTC,CATSIGGVNYNEQFF
.,.,TRBJ2-1,TRBV11-2,TGTGCCAGCAAACTAGGGCAGGGTGAGAATGAGCAGTTCTTC,CASKLGQGENEQFF
.,.,TRBJ1-2,TRBV25-1,TGTGCCAGCAGTGCCTCTGGGTATGATGGCTACACCTTC,CASSASGYDGYTF
few,.,TRBJ2-1,TRBV15,TGTGCCACCAGCAATTATCCAGGTCTATCCTACAATGAGCAGTTCTTC,CATSNYPGLSYNEQFF
.,.,TRBJ1-1,TRBV6-5,TGTGCCAGCGCATTAGAGGGGAAGACGAGAGCTTTCTTT,CASALEGKTRAFF
.,.,TRBJ1-2,TRBV6-2/TRBV6-3,TGTGCCAGCAGTTACTCCAGGGCTACGAGTGGCTACACCTTC,CASSYSRATSGYTF
.,TRBD1,TRBJ2-3,TRBV27,TGTGCCAGCAGGGTAGGACAGGGGTTGGCAGATACGCAGTATTTT,CASRVGQGLADTQYF
.,.,TRBJ1-2,TRBV12-3/TRBV12-4,TGTGCCAGCAGTTTAGACCCCGGCTGGTCTGGCTACACCTTC,CASSLDPGWSGYTF